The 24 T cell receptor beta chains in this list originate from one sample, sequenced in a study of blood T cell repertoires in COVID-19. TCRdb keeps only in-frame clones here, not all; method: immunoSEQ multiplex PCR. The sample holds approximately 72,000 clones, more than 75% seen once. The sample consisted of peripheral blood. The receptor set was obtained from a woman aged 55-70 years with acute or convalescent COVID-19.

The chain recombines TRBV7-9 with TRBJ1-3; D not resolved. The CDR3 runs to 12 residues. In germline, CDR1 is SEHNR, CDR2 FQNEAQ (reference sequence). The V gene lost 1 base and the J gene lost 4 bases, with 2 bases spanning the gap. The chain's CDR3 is CASSLVGNTIYF. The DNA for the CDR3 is TGTGCCAGCAGCTTAGTAGGAAACACCATATATTTT. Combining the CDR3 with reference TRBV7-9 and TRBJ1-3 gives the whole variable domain DTGVSQNPRHKITKRGQNVTFRCDPISEHNRLYWYRQTLGQGPEFLTYFQNEAQLEKSRLLSDRFSAERPKGSFSTLEIQRTEQGDSAMYLCASSLVGNTIYFGEGSWLTVV.

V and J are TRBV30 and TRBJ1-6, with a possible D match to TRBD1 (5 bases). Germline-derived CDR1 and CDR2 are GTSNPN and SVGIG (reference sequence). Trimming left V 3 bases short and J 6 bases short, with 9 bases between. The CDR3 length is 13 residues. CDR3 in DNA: TGTGCCTGGAGGGCAGGGATTAATTCACCCCTCCACTTT. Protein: CAWRAGINSPLHF.

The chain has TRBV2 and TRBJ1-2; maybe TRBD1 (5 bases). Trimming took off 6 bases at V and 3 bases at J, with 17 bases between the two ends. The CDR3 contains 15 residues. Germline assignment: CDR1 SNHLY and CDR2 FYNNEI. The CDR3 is CASSLGGWGDYGYTF. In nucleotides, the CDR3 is TGTGCCAGCAGCCTCGGGGGTTGGGGCGACTATGGCTACACCTTC.

CDR3 nucleotides: TGTGCCAGCATTGGATCTAGAATTAAAAAACTGTTTTTT. Translation gives CASIGSRIKKLFF. The V gene is TRBV2, the J gene TRBJ1-4; no clear D. This CDR3 comprises 13 residues. Germline CDR1 reads SNHLY; CDR2 reads FYNNEI. Deletions cut 7 bases from V and 9 bases from J, with 15 bases between.

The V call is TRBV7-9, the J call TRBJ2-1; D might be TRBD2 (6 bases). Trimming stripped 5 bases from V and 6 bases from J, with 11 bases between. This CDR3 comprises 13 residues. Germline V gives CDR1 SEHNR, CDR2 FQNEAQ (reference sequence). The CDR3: CASSLGTSNEQFF. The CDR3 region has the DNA TGTGCCAGCAGCCTGGGGACTTCCAATGAGCAGTTCTTC.

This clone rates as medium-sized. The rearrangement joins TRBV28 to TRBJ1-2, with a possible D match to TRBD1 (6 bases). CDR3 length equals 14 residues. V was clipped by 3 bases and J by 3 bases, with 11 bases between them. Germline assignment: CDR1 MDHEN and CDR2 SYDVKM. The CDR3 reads CASSLITGYYGYTF. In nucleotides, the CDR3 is TGTGCCAGCAGTTTGATTACAGGGTACTATGGCTACACCTTC.

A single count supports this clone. The CDR3 DNA reads TGTGCCAGCAGCAGGACAGGGGACGAGCAGTACTTC. It codes for CASSRTGDEQYF. V is TRBV6-5 and J is TRBJ2-7; TRBD1 matches at 9 bases. The CDR3 has 12 amino acids. Germline values: CDR1 MNHEY, CDR2 SVGAGI. The junction had 2 bases not matched to a gene; V was cut back by 6 bases and J by 5 bases.

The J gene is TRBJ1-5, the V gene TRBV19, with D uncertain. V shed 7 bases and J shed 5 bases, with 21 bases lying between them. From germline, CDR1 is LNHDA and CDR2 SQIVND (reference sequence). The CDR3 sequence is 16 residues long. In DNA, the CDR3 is TGTGCCAGTACCCCTCCTACGCGGGGAATGGATCAGCCCCAGCATTTT. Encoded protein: CASTPPTRGMDQPQHF.

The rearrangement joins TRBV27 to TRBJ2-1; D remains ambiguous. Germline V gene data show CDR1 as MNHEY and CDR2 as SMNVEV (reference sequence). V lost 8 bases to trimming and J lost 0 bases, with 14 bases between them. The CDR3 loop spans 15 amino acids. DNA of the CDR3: TGTGCCAGCTCATCAGGCCCAAGCTCCTACAATGAGCAGTTCTTC. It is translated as CASSSGPSSYNEQFF.

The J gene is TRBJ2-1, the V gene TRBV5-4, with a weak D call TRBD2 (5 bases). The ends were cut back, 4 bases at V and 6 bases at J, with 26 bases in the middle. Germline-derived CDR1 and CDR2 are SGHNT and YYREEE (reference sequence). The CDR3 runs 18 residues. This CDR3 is CASSGPGLAGRSGNEQFF. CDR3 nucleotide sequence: TGTGCCAGCAGCGGCCCCGGCCTGGCGGGCCGCTCGGGCAATGAGCAGTTCTTC.

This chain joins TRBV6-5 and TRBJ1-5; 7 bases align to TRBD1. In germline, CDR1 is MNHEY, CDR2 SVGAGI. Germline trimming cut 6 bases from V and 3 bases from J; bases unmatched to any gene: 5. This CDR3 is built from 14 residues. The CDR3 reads CASRRQGLNQPQHF. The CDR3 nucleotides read TGTGCCAGCAGACGACAGGGACTCAATCAGCCCCAGCATTTT.

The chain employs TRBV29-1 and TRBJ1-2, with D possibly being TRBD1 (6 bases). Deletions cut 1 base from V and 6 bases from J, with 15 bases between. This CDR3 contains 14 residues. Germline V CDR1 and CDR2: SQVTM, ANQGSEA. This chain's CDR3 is CSVEAPGQGNGYTF. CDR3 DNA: TGCAGCGTTGAAGCCCCCGGGCAGGGGAATGGCTACACCTTC.

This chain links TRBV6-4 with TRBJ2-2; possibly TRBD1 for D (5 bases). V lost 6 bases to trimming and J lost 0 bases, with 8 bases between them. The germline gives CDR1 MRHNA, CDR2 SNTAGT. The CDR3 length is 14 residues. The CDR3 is CASSIGANTGELFF. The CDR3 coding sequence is TGTGCCAGCAGCATAGGGGCGAACACCGGGGAGCTGTTTTTT.

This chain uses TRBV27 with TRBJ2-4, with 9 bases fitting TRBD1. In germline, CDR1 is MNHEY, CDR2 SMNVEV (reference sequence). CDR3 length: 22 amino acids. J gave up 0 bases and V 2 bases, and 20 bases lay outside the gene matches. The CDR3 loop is CASSLRGTGLWRESLAKNIQYF. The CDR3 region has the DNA TGTGCCAGCAGTTTAAGGGGGACAGGGCTCTGGCGGGAATCCTTAGCCAAAAACATTCAGTACTTC.

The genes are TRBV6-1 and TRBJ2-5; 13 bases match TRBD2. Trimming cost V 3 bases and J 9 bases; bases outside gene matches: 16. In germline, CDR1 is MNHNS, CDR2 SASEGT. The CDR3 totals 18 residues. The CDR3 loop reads CASSEGPRLAGGQRAQYF. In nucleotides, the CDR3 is TGTGCCAGCAGTGAGGGGCCTCGACTAGCGGGGGGCCAAAGGGCCCAGTACTTC.

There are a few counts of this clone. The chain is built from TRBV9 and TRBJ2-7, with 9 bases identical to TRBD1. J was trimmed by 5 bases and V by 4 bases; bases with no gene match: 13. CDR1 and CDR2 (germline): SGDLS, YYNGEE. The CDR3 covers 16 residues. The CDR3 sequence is CASSPSPGQGNHEQYF. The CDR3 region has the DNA TGTGCCAGCAGCCCGTCTCCGGGACAGGGTAACCACGAGCAGTACTTC. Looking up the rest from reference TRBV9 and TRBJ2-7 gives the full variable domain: DSGVTQTPKHLITATGQRVTLRCSPRSGDLSVYWYQQSLDQGLQFLIQYYNGEERAKGNILERFSAQQFPDLHSELNLSSLELGDSALYFCASSPSPGQGNHEQYFGPGTRLTVT.

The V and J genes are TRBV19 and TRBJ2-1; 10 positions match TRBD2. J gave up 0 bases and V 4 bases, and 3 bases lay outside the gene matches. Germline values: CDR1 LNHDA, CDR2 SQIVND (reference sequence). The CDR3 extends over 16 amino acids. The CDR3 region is CASSSIAGGSYNEQFF. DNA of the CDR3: TGTGCCAGTAGTAGCATAGCGGGGGGCTCCTACAATGAGCAGTTCTTC. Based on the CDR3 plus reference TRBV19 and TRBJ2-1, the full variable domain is DGGITQSPKYLFRKEGQNVTLSCEQNLNHDAMYWYRQDPGQGLRLIYYSQIVNDFQKGDIAEGYSVSREKKESFPLTVTSAQKNPTAFYLCASSSIAGGSYNEQFFGPGTRLTVL.

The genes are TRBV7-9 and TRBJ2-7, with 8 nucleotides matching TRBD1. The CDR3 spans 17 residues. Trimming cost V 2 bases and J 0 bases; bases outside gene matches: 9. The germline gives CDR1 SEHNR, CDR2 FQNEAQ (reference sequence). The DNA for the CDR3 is TGTGCCAGCAGCTTATCCCCCGGGCAGGGGGCCTCCTACGAGCAGTACTTC. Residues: CASSLSPGQGASYEQYF. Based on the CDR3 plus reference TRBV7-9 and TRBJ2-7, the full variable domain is DTGVSQNPRHKITKRGQNVTFRCDPISEHNRLYWYRQTLGQGPEFLTYFQNEAQLEKSRLLSDRFSAERPKGSFSTLEIQRTEQGDSAMYLCASSLSPGQGASYEQYFGPGTRLTVT.

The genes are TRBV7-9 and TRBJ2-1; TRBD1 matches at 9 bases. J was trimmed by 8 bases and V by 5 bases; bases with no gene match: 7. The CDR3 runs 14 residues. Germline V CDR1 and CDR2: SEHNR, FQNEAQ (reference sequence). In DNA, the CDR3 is TGTGCCAGCAGCCCACCGGGACAGGGCGATGAGCAGTTCTTC. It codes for CASSPPGQGDEQFF. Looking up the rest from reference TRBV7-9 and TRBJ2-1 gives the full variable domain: DTGVSQNPRHKITKRGQNVTFRCDPISEHNRLYWYRQTLGQGPEFLTYFQNEAQLEKSRLLSDRFSAERPKGSFSTLEIQRTEQGDSAMYLCASSPPGQGDEQFFGPGTRLTVL.

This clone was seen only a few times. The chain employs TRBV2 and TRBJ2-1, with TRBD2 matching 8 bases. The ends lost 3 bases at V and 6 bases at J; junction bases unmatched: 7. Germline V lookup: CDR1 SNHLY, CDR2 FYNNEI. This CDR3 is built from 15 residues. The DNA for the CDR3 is TGTGCCAGCAGTGATGGTAGCGGGGTGGTCAATGAGCAGTTCTTC. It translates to CASSDGSGVVNEQFF.

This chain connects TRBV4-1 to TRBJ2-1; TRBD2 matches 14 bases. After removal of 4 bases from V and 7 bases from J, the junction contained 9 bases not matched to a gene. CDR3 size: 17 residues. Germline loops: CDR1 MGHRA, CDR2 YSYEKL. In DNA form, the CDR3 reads TGCGCCAGCAGCCTCTCGGGAGGACTAGCGGGGGGTAATGAGCAGTTCTTC. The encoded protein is CASSLSGGLAGGNEQFF.

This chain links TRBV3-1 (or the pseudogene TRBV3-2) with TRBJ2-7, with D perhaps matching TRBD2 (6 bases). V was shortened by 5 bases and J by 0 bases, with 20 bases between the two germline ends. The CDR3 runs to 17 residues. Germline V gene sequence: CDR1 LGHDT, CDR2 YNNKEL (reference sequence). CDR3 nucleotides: TGTGCCAGCAGCGCCCGGCCTCGCGGGGTTTACTCCTACGAGCAGTACTTC. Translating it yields CASSARPRGVYSYEQYF.

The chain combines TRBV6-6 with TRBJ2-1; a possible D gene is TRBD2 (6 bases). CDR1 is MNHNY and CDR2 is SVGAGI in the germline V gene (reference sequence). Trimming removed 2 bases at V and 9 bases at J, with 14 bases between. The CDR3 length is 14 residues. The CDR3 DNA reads TGTGCCAGCAGTTACGCTATCCCCGGGGGTGAGCAGTTCTTC. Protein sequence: CASSYAIPGGEQFF.

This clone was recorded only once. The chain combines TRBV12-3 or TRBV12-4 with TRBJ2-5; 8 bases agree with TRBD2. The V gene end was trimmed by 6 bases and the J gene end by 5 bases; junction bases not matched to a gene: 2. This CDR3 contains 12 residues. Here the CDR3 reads CASRRGRETQYF. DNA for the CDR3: TGTGCCAGCAGGCGCGGGAGGGAGACCCAGTACTTC.